This T cell receptor beta chain derives from a study of T cells in Graves' hyperthyroidism and ophthalmopathy. The V gene lost 0 bases and the J gene lost 7 bases, with 21 bases spanning the gap. Germline V gene sequence: CDR1 GTSNPN, CDR2 SVGIG (reference sequence). There are 16 residues in the CDR3. A lack of ophthalmopathy progression within 18 months defined stable Graves' hyperthyroidism. Researchers barred patients who had uncontrolled infection, other autoimmune disease, pregnancy or lactation. For the diagnoses, clinical symptoms, serum thyroxine and TRAb, thyroid ultrasound and orbital computed tomography were used. Fresh peripheral blood, around 10 ml of it, supplied the PBMCs. Amplified TCR beta CDR3 regions derived from RNA transcripts. RT-PCR in the first round (using the HTBI primer set) targeted the TCR CDR3. MiXCR, run by TCRdb on the multiplex PCR reads, gives a single entry per CDR3 protein. The profile shows 460,000 or so distinct CDR3 sequences, roughly an eighth of them singletons.

The sample holds many counts of this clonotype. J is TRBJ1-2 and V is TRBV30, with D perhaps TRBD1 (5 bases). Sequencing was carried out using blood. This clonotype was obtained from a woman aged 18-29 years with Graves' hyperthyroidism. The CDR3 coding sequence is TGTGCCTGGAGTGTCTCCGGGACCCTCATCGGGGCTGGCTACACCTTC. Translated: CAWSVSGTLIGAGYTF.